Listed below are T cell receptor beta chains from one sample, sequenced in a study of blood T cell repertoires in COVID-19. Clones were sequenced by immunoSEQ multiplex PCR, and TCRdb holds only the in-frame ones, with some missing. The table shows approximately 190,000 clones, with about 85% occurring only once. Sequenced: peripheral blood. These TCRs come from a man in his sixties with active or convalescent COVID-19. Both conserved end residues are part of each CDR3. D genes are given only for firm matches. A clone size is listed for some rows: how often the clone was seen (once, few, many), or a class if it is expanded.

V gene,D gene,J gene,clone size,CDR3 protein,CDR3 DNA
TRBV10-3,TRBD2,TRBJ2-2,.,CAIRERGAPGELFF,TGTGCCATCAGGGAGCGGGGGGCCCCCGGGGAGCTGTTTTTT
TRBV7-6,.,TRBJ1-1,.,CASSLSPHGQYMNTEAFF,TGTGCCAGCAGCTTATCCCCACACGGACAATACATGAACACTGAAGCTTTCTTT
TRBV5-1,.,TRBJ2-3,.,CASSLGLRLPTDTQYF,TGCGCCAGCAGCTTGGGGCTCCGCCTCCCCACAGATACGCAGTATTTT
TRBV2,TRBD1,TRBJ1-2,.,CASSRGQAANYGYTF,TGTGCCAGCAGCCGGGGACAGGCCGCTAACTATGGCTACACCTTC
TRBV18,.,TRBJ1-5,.,CASSPNPGGDQPQHF,TGTGCCAGCTCACCAAACCCCGGCGGGGATCAGCCCCAGCATTTT
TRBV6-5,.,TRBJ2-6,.,CASSSGHSGANVLTF,TGTGCCAGCAGCTCGGGACACTCTGGGGCCAACGTCCTGACTTTC
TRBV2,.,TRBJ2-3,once,CASSLGSPTDTQYF,TGTGCCAGCAGCCTAGGCAGCCCCACAGATACGCAGTATTTT
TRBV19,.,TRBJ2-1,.,CASSISYSSSSYNEQFF,TGTGCCAGTAGTATTAGTTACAGTTCAAGCTCCTACAATGAGCAGTTCTTC
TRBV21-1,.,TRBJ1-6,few,CASSKEYRVGSSPLHF,TGTGCCAGCAGCAAAGAATACAGGGTTGGGAGTTCACCCCTCCACTTT
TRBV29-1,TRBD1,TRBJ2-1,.,CSVGMGQDYYNEQFF,TGCAGCGTTGGGATGGGACAGGATTACTACAATGAGCAGTTCTTC
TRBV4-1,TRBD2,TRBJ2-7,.,CASSLGTSGGVSEQYF,TGCGCCAGCAGCCTAGGGACTAGCGGGGGGGTGAGCGAGCAGTACTTC
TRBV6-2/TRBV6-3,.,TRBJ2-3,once,CASSYRGGLRTDTQYF,TGTGCCAGCAGTTATAGGGGAGGTTTACGCACAGATACGCAGTATTTT
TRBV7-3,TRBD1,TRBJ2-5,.,CASSPQGTGGIETQYF,TGTGCCAGCAGCCCCCAAGGGACAGGAGGGATCGAGACCCAGTACTTC
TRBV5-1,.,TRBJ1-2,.,CASSPVAADYGYTF,TGCGCCAGCAGCCCGGTGGCGGCTGATTATGGCTACACCTTC
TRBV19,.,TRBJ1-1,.,CASKWIGANTEAFF,TGTGCCAGTAAGTGGATTGGGGCGAACACTGAAGCTTTCTTT
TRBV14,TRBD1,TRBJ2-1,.,CASSRLDRANEQFF,TGTGCCAGCAGCCGGTTGGACAGGGCCAATGAGCAGTTCTTC
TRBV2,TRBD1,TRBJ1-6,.,CASTPFSTGGLSPLHF,TGTGCCAGCACCCCCTTCTCAACAGGGGGCTTGTCACCCCTCCACTTT
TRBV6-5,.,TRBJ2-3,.,CASHSGGQDSDTQYF,TGTGCCAGTCACTCGGGGGGACAGGACTCAGATACGCAGTATTTT
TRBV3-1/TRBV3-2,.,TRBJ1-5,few,CASSSTGYSNQPQHF,TGTGCCAGCAGCAGTACAGGGTATAGCAATCAGCCCCAGCATTTT
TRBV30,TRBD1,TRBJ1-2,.,CAWSGTGGFSGYTF,TGTGCCTGGAGTGGGACAGGGGGTTTTAGCGGCTACACCTTC
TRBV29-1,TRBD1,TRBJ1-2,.,CSVTQGGGGYTF,TGCAGCGTTACCCAGGGGGGAGGAGGCTACACCTTC
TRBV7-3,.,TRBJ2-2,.,CASSTTGTGELFF,TGTGCCAGCAGCACTACAGGGACCGGGGAGCTGTTTTTT
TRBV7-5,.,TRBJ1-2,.,CVRPDRGNYGYTF,TGTGTCAGACCTGACAGGGGAAACTATGGCTACACCTTC
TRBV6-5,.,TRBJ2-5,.,CASSSIGSKQETQYF,TGTGCCAGCAGCTCCATCGGGAGCAAACAAGAGACCCAGTACTTC
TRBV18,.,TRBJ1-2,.,CASSPPVLYGYTF,TGTGCCAGCTCACCACCGGTACTATATGGCTACACCTTC
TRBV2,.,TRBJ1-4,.,CASSESGAGKLFF,TGTGCCAGCAGTGAAAGTGGAGCGGGGAAACTGTTTTTT
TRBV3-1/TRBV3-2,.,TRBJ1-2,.,CASSQDSRHPAGGYTF,TGTGCCAGCAGCCAAGATTCGCGCCACCCGGCGGGAGGCTACACCTTC
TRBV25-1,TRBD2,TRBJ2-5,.,CASSAGGEETQYF,TGTGCCAGCAGTGCGGGGGGGGAAGAGACCCAGTACTTC
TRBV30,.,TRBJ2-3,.,CAWRSWGLAEDTQYF,TGTGCCTGGAGATCCTGGGGGCTAGCAGAGGATACGCAGTATTTT
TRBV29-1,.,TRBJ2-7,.,CSVGWGSGDHEQYF,TGCAGCGTTGGTTGGGGGTCAGGGGACCACGAGCAGTACTTC
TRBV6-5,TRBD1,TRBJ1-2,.,CASTPGTGSIGYTF,TGTGCCAGTACCCCCGGGACAGGGTCAATTGGCTACACCTTC
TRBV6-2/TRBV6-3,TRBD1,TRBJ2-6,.,CASSNDGQVFSGANVLTF,TGTGCCAGCAGTAACGACGGACAGGTTTTCTCTGGGGCCAACGTCCTGACTTTC
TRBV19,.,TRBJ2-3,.,CASSIDGVSTDTQYF,TGTGCCAGTAGTATAGACGGGGTTAGCACAGATACGCAGTATTTT
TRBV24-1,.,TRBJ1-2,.,CATSDYRAGGYTF,TGTGCCACCAGTGATTACAGGGCAGGCGGCTACACCTTC
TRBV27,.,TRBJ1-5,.,CASSFLAGRQPQHF,.
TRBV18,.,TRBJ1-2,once,CASSPFGGYNGYTF,TGTGCCAGCTCACCATTTGGAGGGTATAATGGCTACACCTTC
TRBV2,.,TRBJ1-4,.,CASSDVGQGIMDEKLFF,TGTGCCAGCAGTGATGTCGGGCAGGGGATAATGGATGAAAAACTGTTTTTT
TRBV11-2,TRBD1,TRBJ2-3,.,CASSTGQQSTDTQYF,TGTGCCAGCAGCACGGGACAGCAAAGCACAGATACGCAGTATTTT
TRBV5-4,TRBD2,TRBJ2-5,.,CASSPTSGGRETQYF,TGTGCCAGCAGCCCTACGAGCGGGGGTCGGGAGACCCAGTACTTC
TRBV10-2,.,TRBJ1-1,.,CASSDRAMNTEAFF,TGCGCCAGCAGTGACAGGGCAATGAACACTGAAGCTTTCTTT
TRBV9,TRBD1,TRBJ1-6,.,CASSITGGARDSPLHF,TGTGCCAGCAGCATTACAGGGGGTGCTAGAGACTCACCCCTCCACTTT
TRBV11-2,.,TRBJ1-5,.,CASSSAVEGPQHF,TGTGCCAGCAGCTCAGCCGTTGAGGGGCCCCAGCATTTT